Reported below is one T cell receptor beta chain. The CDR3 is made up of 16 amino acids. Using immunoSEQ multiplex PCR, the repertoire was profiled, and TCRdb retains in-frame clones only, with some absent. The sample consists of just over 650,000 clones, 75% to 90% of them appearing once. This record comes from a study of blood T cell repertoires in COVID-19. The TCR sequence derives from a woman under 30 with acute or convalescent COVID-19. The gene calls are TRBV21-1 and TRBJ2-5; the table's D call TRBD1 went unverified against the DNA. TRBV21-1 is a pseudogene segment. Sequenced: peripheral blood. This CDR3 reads CASSKRWSRGMETQYF. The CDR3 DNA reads TGTGCCAGCAGCAAAAGGTGGAGCAGGGGTATGGAGACCCAGTACTTC.